Following are 8 T cell receptor beta chains from one sample sequenced in a study of blood T cell repertoires in COVID-19. Sequencing was performed with immunoSEQ multiplex PCR; in TCRdb, only in-frame clones are kept and a portion is missing. The sample lists 90,000 to 150,000 clones; about four fifths were seen once. The sequenced sample consisted of peripheral blood. Receptor source: a human donor in a cohort sampled during active COVID-19.

The V and J genes are TRBV6-1 and TRBJ2-7, with D hard to call. Trimming took off 2 bases at V and 1 base at J, with 12 bases between the two ends. Germline assignment: CDR1 MNHNS and CDR2 SASEGT. The CDR3 runs 15 residues. The DNA of the CDR3 is TGTGCCAGCAGTGAAAGCCAGGTTGGGTCCTACGAGCAGTACTTC. Amino acid sequence: CASSESQVGSYEQYF.

This clone was counted a few times. The V and J genes are TRBV19 and TRBJ1-5; 9 bases are shared with TRBD1. CDR1 LNHDA and CDR2 SQIVND come from the germline V gene (reference sequence). This CDR3 is built from 18 residues. With V trimmed by 3 bases and J by 2 bases, 11 bases remained unmatched. Here the CDR3 DNA reads TGTGCCAGTAGTATCCGGGACAGGGCCTTCCAGGGCAATCAGCCCCAGCATTTT. This encodes CASSIRDRAFQGNQPQHF.

The J gene is TRBJ1-1, the V gene TRBV3-1 (or the pseudogene TRBV3-2); TRBD1 aligns across 8 bases. V lost 3 bases and J lost 4; bases outside the gene matches: 4. The CDR3 is 14 residues long. Looked up from germline, CDR1 is LGHDT and CDR2 is YNNKEL (reference sequence). Here the CDR3 reads CASSQRTGFTEAFF. DNA of the CDR3: TGTGCCAGCAGCCAGAGGACAGGGTTCACTGAAGCTTTCTTT.

The chain recombines TRBV5-1 with TRBJ2-7, with TRBD2 matching over 9 bases. This CDR3 region has 15 residues. V lost 0 bases to trimming and J lost 5 bases; unmatched junction nucleotides: 6. Per the germline V gene, CDR1 is SGHRS and CDR2 is YFSETQ. CDR3 DNA: TGCGCCAGCAGCTTGGCCGGGAGCGGGGGGCACGAGCAGTACTTC. Encoded protein: CASSLAGSGGHEQYF.

This sequence joins TRBV29-1 and TRBJ1-1, with 9 positions matching TRBD1. Germline V gives CDR1 SQVTM, CDR2 ANQGSEA. The CDR3 sequence is 13 residues long. V trimming: 5 bases; J trimming: 1 base; junction bases outside the gene matches: 2. The DNA of the CDR3 is TGCAGCGTTTGGACAGGGGAGAACACTGAAGCTTTCTTT. This encodes CSVWTGENTEAFF.

CDR3: CASSGRDRGYEQYF. The CDR3 coding sequence is TGTGCCAGCAGCGGACGGGACAGGGGCTACGAGCAGTACTTC. This chain uses TRBV9 with TRBJ2-7; 10 positions match TRBD1. This CDR3 is built from 14 residues. J was trimmed by 3 bases and V by 3 bases; bases with no gene match: 3. Germline assignment: CDR1 SGDLS and CDR2 YYNGEE.

This clone was detected once. This chain uses TRBV27 with TRBJ2-7; 9 nucleotides match TRBD2. The J segment lost 5 bases and the V segment lost 2 bases, leaving 7 bases of the junction unmatched. This CDR3 has 15 residues. CDR1 and CDR2 (germline): MNHEY, SMNVEV (reference sequence). The CDR3 DNA reads TGTGCCAGCAGTTTAAGGGGACTAGCTAGACACGAGCAGTACTTC. It specifies CASSLRGLARHEQYF.

V and J are TRBV29-1 and TRBJ2-7, with 7 bases matching TRBD1. Germline V gene data show CDR1 as SQVTM and CDR2 as ANQGSEA. Trimming removed 3 bases from V and 9 bases from J; junction bases left unmatched: 8. The CDR3 runs to 12 residues. CDR3 coding DNA: TGCAGCGTTGAGACAGGGACAGTAGCGCAGTACTTC. Residues: CSVETGTVAQYF.